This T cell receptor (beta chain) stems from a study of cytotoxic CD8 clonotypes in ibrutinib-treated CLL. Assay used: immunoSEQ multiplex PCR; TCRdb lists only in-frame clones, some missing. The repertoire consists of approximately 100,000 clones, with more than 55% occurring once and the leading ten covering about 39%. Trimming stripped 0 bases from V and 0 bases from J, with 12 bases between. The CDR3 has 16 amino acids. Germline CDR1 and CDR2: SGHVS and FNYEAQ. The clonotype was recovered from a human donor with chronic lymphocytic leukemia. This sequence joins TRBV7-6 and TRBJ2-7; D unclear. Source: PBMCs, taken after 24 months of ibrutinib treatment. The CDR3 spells CASSLAPDPSSYEQYF. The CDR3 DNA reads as TGTGCCAGCAGCTTAGCCCCGGACCCGAGCTCCTACGAGCAGTACTTC.